This T cell receptor (beta chain) was profiled in a study of blood T cell repertoires in COVID-19. Participant-given clinical history determined each cohort assignment. Produced via immunoSEQ multiplex PCR; TCRdb's table is partial and in-frame only. Among around 310,000 clones listed, 89% were seen once. The receptor was isolated from a woman between 25 and 40 years old who had recovered from COVID-19. Sequenced material: PBMCs or T cells enriched from blood (not recorded which).

The CDR3 spells CASSRGESQPQHF. CDR3 nucleotide sequence: TGTGCCAGCAGTCGCGGGGAGTCGCAGCCCCAGCATTTT. V and J are TRBV7-9 and TRBJ1-5; D unclear. Germline lookup yields CDR1 SEHNR and CDR2 FQNEAQ (reference sequence). The CDR3 spans 13 residues. V gave up 6 bases and J gave up 7 bases, with 13 bases separating them.